The rows below give T cell receptor beta chains drawn from one sample of a study of blood T cell repertoires in COVID-19. The assay was immunoSEQ multiplex PCR, and TCRdb's table has in-frame clones only and misses some. Of tens of thousands of clones detected, around 90% appear once; the ten largest clones hold 29%. The sequenced sample consisted of peripheral blood. These receptors all stem from a woman aged 80 or over with active or convalescent COVID-19. Both conserved end residues are part of each CDR3. The D gene is left open where the match is weak. Only part of the rows carry a size: once, few, many, or a class if the clone is expanded.

NA | NA | TRBJ1-2 | TRBV18 | TGTGCCAGCTCACCGGCGGGGGGCGGCATCTATGGCTACACCTTC | CASSPAGGGIYGYTF
NA | NA | TRBJ1-1 | TRBV10-3 | TGTGCCATCAGTGACTTCGGGGAAGCTTTCTTT | CAISDFGEAFF
NA | NA | TRBJ1-4 | TRBV11-2 | TGTGCCAGCAGCTTAGCGGGTCTGGAGGAAAAACTGTTTTTT | CASSLAGLEEKLFF
NA | NA | TRBJ1-3 | TRBV7-2 | TGTGCCAGCAGCTTAGCGCCCGGGTCCTCTGGAAACACCATATATTTT | CASSLAPGSSGNTIYF
NA | NA | TRBJ1-6 | TRBV3-1/TRBV3-2 | TGTGCCAGCAGCCCCCCGGGGGGTAATTCACCCCTCCACTTT | CASSPPGGNSPLHF
NA | NA | TRBJ2-5 | TRBV10-3 | TGTGCCATCAGTGAGTCCGGAATGGCAGGATCGGAGACCCAGTACTTC | CAISESGMAGSETQYF
TRBD1 | NA | TRBJ2-2 | TRBV28 | TGTGCCAGCAGTGTAGGGGGCGCGAACACCGGGGAGCTGTTTTTT | CASSVGGANTGELFF
TRBD1 | NA | TRBJ1-1 | TRBV6-5 | TGTGCCAGCAGTTACGGACAGGGGAACACTGAAGCTTTCTTT | CASSYGQGNTEAFF
NA | once | TRBJ2-7 | TRBV5-4 | TGTGCCACACAGACAGGATCTACTTCCTACGAGCAGTACTTC | CATQTGSTSYEQYF
NA | NA | TRBJ1-3 | TRBV6-5 | TGTGCCAGCAGTTACGGAGGCGCCTCTGGAAACACCATATATTTT | CASSYGGASGNTIYF
NA | NA | TRBJ2-3 | TRBV23-1 | TGCGCCAGTCATGACAGGACACACACAGATACGCAGTATTTT | CASHDRTHTDTQYF
NA | NA | TRBJ2-3 | TRBV28 | TGTGCCAGCAGAGGACAGCCCACAGATACGCAGTATTTT | CASRGQPTDTQYF
NA | few | TRBJ1-1 | TRBV15 | TGTGCCACCAGCACCAAGTCTTCGGGAATCCGGAACACTGAAGCTTTCTTT | CATSTKSSGIRNTEAFF
TRBD1 | NA | TRBJ1-1 | TRBV5-4 | TGTGCCAGCAGGCGACAGGGGAGACCTGAAGCTTTCTTT | CASRRQGRPEAFF
NA | NA | TRBJ1-2 | TRBV14 | TGTGCCAGCAGCAAAAGGGACACCGATGGCTACACCTTC | CASSKRDTDGYTF
NA | NA | TRBJ1-2 | TRBV19 | TGTGCCAGTTCGGTCTTCAGGGCCCTTTATGGCTACACCTTC | CASSVFRALYGYTF
NA | NA | TRBJ2-3 | TRBV7-2 | TGTGCCAGCAGCTTAGAGGCATCTAGTCTTTTGGGCACAGATACGCAGTATTTT | CASSLEASSLLGTDTQYF
NA | NA | TRBJ1-5 | TRBV3-1/TRBV3-2 | TGTGCCAGCAGCCAAGATCTGGGGGCCAATCAGCCCCAGCATTTT | CASSQDLGANQPQHF